The 17 T cell receptor beta chains listed next were all sequenced from one sample in a study of CD8 T cells in ankylosing spondylitis. Study-wide results and caveats: Made up of about eight highly homologous variants, a TCR beta motif appeared characteristic of ankylosing spondylitis blood.

Their antigen targets remain unknown. TCRdb reprocessed the 5' RACE reads via MiXCR and lists one record per CDR3 protein. The sample lists 700,000 to 850,000 distinct CDR3 sequences; roughly 12% were seen once. Source material: blood, either unsorted or a sorted T cell fraction (not recorded which). All receptors derive from a male donor with ankylosing spondylitis.

This chain's CDR3 is CSASLAGSSTDTQYF. The CDR3 nucleotides are TGCAGTGCTAGTCTAGCGGGGAGTAGCACAGATACGCAGTATTTT. The chain couples TRBV20-1 to TRBJ2-3; TRBD2 matches 9 bases. CDR3 size: 15 residues. Germline values: CDR1 DFQATT, CDR2 SNEGSKA (reference sequence). Trimming cost V 3 bases and J 0 bases; bases outside gene matches: 4.

The table lists this clonotype with a few counts. This chain joins TRBV5-1 and TRBJ1-1, with a tentative D call TRBD1 (5 bases). Germline V gene sequence: CDR1 SGHRS, CDR2 YFSETQ. The length of the CDR3 is 12 residues. V gave up 0 bases and J gave up 10 bases, with 10 bases separating them. CDR3 sequence (DNA): TGCGCCAGCAGCTTGGATTCGGGGGGAGCTTTCTTT. Translated, it gives CASSLDSGGAFF.

This clonotype was detected a few times. The V gene is TRBV20-1, the J gene TRBJ1-2, with 11 bases matching TRBD1. CDR3 length: 12 residues. J lost 8 bases, V lost 6 bases, and 5 bases had no gene match. CDR1 and CDR2 (germline): DFQATT, SNEGSKA (reference sequence). The CDR3: CSAKDRGLGYTF. Here the CDR3 DNA reads TGCAGTGCCAAGGACAGGGGGCTCGGCTACACCTTC.

V usage is TRBV7-2 and J usage is TRBJ2-3, with 8 bases fitting TRBD2. The CDR3 consists of 17 residues. Germline V gene sequence: CDR1 SGHTA, CDR2 FQGNSA. The junction had 10 bases not matched to a gene; V was cut back by 2 bases and J by 3 bases. The CDR3 coding sequence is TGTGCCAGCAGCTTATACAACCCCGGGGGGGCAACAGATACGCAGTATTTT. Encoded protein: CASSLYNPGGATDTQYF.

The chain is built from TRBV5-1 and TRBJ1-2; 7 bases are shared with TRBD1. V was pared by 0 bases and J by 1 base, with 6 bases of the junction left unmatched. Germline V CDR1 and CDR2: SGHRS, YFSETQ. The CDR3 totals 16 residues. DNA for the CDR3: TGCGCCAGCAGCTTGGGGGACAGAAGGTTTAACTATGGCTACACCTTC. Translating it yields CASSLGDRRFNYGYTF. Based on the CDR3 plus reference TRBV5-1 and TRBJ1-2, the full variable domain is KAGVTQTPRYLIKTRGQQVTLSCSPISGHRSVSWYQQTPGQGLQFLFEYFSETQRNKGNFPGRFSGRQFSNSRSEMNVSTLELGDSALYLCASSLGDRRFNYGYTFGSGTRLTVV.

This clonotype was picked up many times. The chain joins TRBV7-2 to TRBJ1-5; D unresolved. Trimming stripped 5 bases from V and 6 bases from J, with 11 bases between. CDR3 size: 13 residues. Germline CDR1 SGHTA, CDR2 FQGNSA. CDR3 in DNA: TGTGCCAGCAGCATACTGTTTGGTCAGCCCCAGCATTTT. Amino acid sequence: CASSILFGQPQHF. Filled out from reference TRBV7-2 and TRBJ1-5, the complete variable domain reads GAGVSQSPSNKVTEKGKDVELRCDPISGHTALYWYRQSLGQGLEFLIYFQGNSAPDKSGLPSDRFSAERTGGSVSTLTIQRTQQEDSAVYLCASSILFGQPQHFGDGTRLSIL.

This clonotype was picked up many times. The chain has TRBV20-1 and TRBJ1-1; D gene unclear. V gave up 0 bases and J gave up 3 bases, with 11 bases separating them. The CDR3 is made up of 14 amino acids. Germline values: CDR1 DFQATT, CDR2 SNEGSKA (reference sequence). CDR3 sequence reads: CSARESTAYTEAFF. DNA for the CDR3: TGCAGTGCTAGAGAAAGCACAGCCTACACTGAAGCTTTCTTT.

This rearrangement joins TRBV20-1 to TRBJ1-4; D unclear. Germline assignment: CDR1 DFQATT and CDR2 SNEGSKA (reference sequence). The CDR3 runs to 13 residues. Written as DNA, the CDR3 is TGCGGACTGACGGCGCCAACTAATGAAAAACTGTTTTTT. Translation gives CGLTAPTNEKLFF.

Here the CDR3 reads CASSHRTGTNTGELFF. For the CDR3, the DNA is TGTGCCAGCAGTCACCGGACAGGGACGAACACCGGGGAGCTGTTTTTT. The chain combines TRBV6-2 or TRBV6-3 with TRBJ2-2, with 8 nucleotides matching TRBD1. Per germline, CDR1 MNHEY and CDR2 SVGEGT. The V and J ends lost 5 bases and 0 bases, in that order; junction bases with no gene match: 5. CDR3 length equals 16 residues.

V gene TRBV20-1 combines with J gene TRBJ2-1, with TRBD2 identical over 8 bases. The CDR3 consists of 15 residues. CDR1 is DFQATT and CDR2 is SNEGSKA in the germline V gene (reference sequence). The V gene end was trimmed by 0 bases and the J gene end by 10 bases; junction bases not matched to a gene: 11. The CDR3 nucleotides read TGCAGTGCTAGAGATTCGGCTAGCGGGTGGGGGGAGCAGTTCTTC. Its translation is CSARDSASGWGEQFF.

V gene TRBV15 combines with J gene TRBJ2-7, with D possibly TRBD1 on 6 matching bases. The V and J ends lost 1 base and 3 bases respectively, with 10 bases between them. The CDR3 covers 14 residues. The germline CDR1 and CDR2 sequences are LNHNV and YYDKDF (reference sequence). The CDR3 is CATSRGTVNYEQYF. The DNA of the CDR3 is TGTGCCACCAGCAGAGGGACAGTCAACTACGAGCAGTACTTC.

This clonotype came up a few times. This sequence joins TRBV5-6 and TRBJ2-1; the match to TRBD1 covers 8 bases. The CDR3 sequence is 14 residues long. Germline V lookup: CDR1 SGHDT, CDR2 YYEEEE. V was pared by 4 bases and J by 5 bases, with 5 bases of the junction left unmatched. In DNA form, the CDR3 reads TGTGCCAGCAGCCGGGACAGGAGAAACAATGAGCAGTTCTTC. Translated: CASSRDRRNNEQFF. Looking up the rest from reference TRBV5-6 and TRBJ2-1 gives the full variable domain: DAGVTQSPTHLIKTRGQQVTLRCSPKSGHDTVSWYQQALGQGPQFIFQYYEEEERQRGNFPDRFSGHQFPNYSSELNVNALLLGDSALYLCASSRDRRNNEQFFGPGTRLTVL.

In its sample, this clonotype was seen many times. The rearrangement uses TRBV5-1 and TRBJ2-7; 9 nucleotides align to TRBD1. Germline V CDR1 and CDR2: SGHRS, YFSETQ. Trimming took 4 bases from V and 5 from J; bases not matched to a gene: 4. The CDR3 consists of 13 residues. CDR3 region: CASSGTGYDEQYF. The CDR3, as DNA: TGCGCCAGCAGCGGGACAGGGTATGACGAGCAGTACTTC.

This chain uses TRBV4-2 with TRBJ1-1; maybe TRBD1 (6 bases). Germline loops: CDR1 LGHNA, CDR2 YNFKEQ. Trimming removed 0 bases from V and 2 bases from J, with 13 bases in between. The CDR3 length is 16 residues. CDR3 sequence: CASSQDGDKTNTEAFF. In nucleotides, the CDR3 is TGTGCCAGCAGCCAAGATGGGGACAAGACCAACACTGAAGCTTTCTTT.

This clonotype was counted between two and nine times. This sequence joins TRBV4-2 and TRBJ1-1; no firm D call. The V end was cut by 1 base, the J end by 3 bases, with 9 bases between. Germline V gene lookup returns CDR1 LGHNA and CDR2 YNFKEQ. The CDR3 spans 14 residues. CDR3 amino acids: CASSQASTDTEAFF. The CDR3 DNA follows: TGTGCCAGCAGCCAAGCAAGTACGGACACTGAAGCTTTCTTT.

This clonotype was detected ten times or more. This chain uses TRBV29-1 with TRBJ2-2; 8 bases agree with TRBD1. J gave up 1 base and V 4 bases, and 2 bases lay outside the gene matches. Germline V gene sequence: CDR1 SQVTM, CDR2 ANQGSEA. The CDR3 runs 14 residues. The CDR3 DNA sequence: TGCAGCGTTGTTGGGACAGGGAACACCGGGGAGCTGTTTTTT. It yields the protein CSVVGTGNTGELFF.

This clonotype has only a few counts. The gene calls are TRBV5-1 and TRBJ2-3, with D possibly matching TRBD2 (6 bases). Germline assignment: CDR1 SGHRS and CDR2 YFSETQ. The CDR3 length is 16 residues. V gave up 5 bases and J gave up 4 bases, with 20 bases separating them. The CDR3: CASSQPGLDPSDTQYF. The CDR3 DNA reads as TGCGCCAGCAGTCAACCGGGACTCGACCCATCAGATACGCAGTATTTT. The whole variable domain, filled in from reference TRBV5-1 and TRBJ2-3, reads KAGVTQTPRYLIKTRGQQVTLSCSPISGHRSVSWYQQTPGQGLQFLFEYFSETQRNKGNFPGRFSGRQFSNSRSEMNVSTLELGDSALYLCASSQPGLDPSDTQYFGPGTRLTVL.